The source of this TCR beta chain is a study of CD4 T cells in relation to SARS-CoV-2 and coronaviruses. On the study more broadly: ViraFEST: roughly ten-day antigen culture of PBMCs, then TCR beta CDR3 sequencing. Shared crossreactive spike epitopes were mapped to their HLA restriction.

About this clone: Its antigen is not identified.

Here immunoSEQ multiplex PCR was the method, and the copy in TCRdb shows in-frame clones only, minus some. Here the sample spans approximately 20,000 clones, approximately 76% being singletons. The unexposed donors gave CD4+ T cells in about 2011-2019, prior to COVID-19. CD4+ T cells were isolated from the cells after around 10 days of culture. Cells permitting, SARS-CoV-2 S/N and four cold-coronavirus spikes were tested on unexposed-donor CD4+ T cells. Looked up from germline, CDR1 is LGHDT and CDR2 is YNNKEL (reference sequence). CDR3 length: 20 amino acids. V shed 4 bases and J 3 bases; nucleotides not matched to a gene: 18. Points from the study as a whole: The cross-reactivity analysis covered only spike protein, not other viral proteins.

The source is a human donor in good health. Source material: CD4+ T cells from PBMCs, cultured in vitro. This sequence joins TRBV3-1 (or the pseudogene TRBV3-2) and TRBJ2-7; 13 nucleotides match TRBD2. Here the CDR3 DNA reads TGTGCCAGCAGCCCCATTCGACTAGCGGGAGGTCAAGGCCGAAACTACGAGCAGTACTTC. It codes for CASSPIRLAGGQGRNYEQYF.